Each of the 26 T cell receptor beta chains below was sequenced from the same sample in a study of T cell changes during pregnancy in multiple sclerosis (dated by TCRdb to about 2019). Libraries were prepared through the immunoSEQ multiplex PCR assay. The source is immuneACCESS, and TCRdb retained only in-frame sequences with V and J called. Part of the clones is not carried over; for the studies checked, unresolved V genes explain less than half of this, and the remainder is unexplained. The table for this sample lists under 75,000 clones; about 94% of them were counted only once. The ten most abundant clones make up roughly 3% of the sample. This sample comprised CD8+ T cells from peripheral blood mononuclear cells, obtained in the second trimester of pregnancy. Receptor source: a female donor with multiple sclerosis, enrolled in a pregnancy study.

This chain links TRBV19 with TRBJ2-5, with TRBD1 identical over 7 bases. V shed 3 bases, J shed 0 bases, and the junction held 4 bases outside the gene matches. The CDR3 spans 15 residues. The V gene's germline CDR1 is LNHDA and CDR2 SQIVND (reference sequence). The CDR3 coding sequence is TGTGCCAGTAGTATGACAGGGTTGGACCAAGAGACCCAGTACTTC. Its protein product is CASSMTGLDQETQYF.

The rearrangement joins TRBV6-4 to TRBJ2-1, with D possibly being TRBD2 (6 bases). Deletions cut 0 bases from V and 7 bases from J, with 13 bases between. The CDR3 has 15 residues. CDR1 is MRHNA, CDR2 SNTAGT, per germline. The CDR3 loop is CASSDSRESVNEQFF. The CDR3, as DNA: TGTGCCAGCAGTGACTCCCGGGAGAGTGTGAATGAGCAGTTCTTC.

This chain joins TRBV28 and TRBJ1-1, with TRBD1 matching over 12 bases. The V gene end was trimmed by 3 bases and the J gene end by 11 bases; junction bases not matched to a gene: 4. This CDR3 contains 13 residues. Per the germline V gene, CDR1 is MDHEN and CDR2 is SYDVKM. CDR3 coding DNA: TGTGCCAGCAGTTTCCCGGGACAGGGGGCCGCTTTCTTT. It codes for CASSFPGQGAAFF.

This clone was seen only once. The chain employs TRBV19 and TRBJ2-1; D is uncertain. The CDR3 has 14 amino acids. The germline CDR1 and CDR2 sequences are LNHDA and SQIVND (reference sequence). Trimming stripped 3 bases from V and 0 bases from J, with 6 bases between. For the CDR3, the DNA is TGTGCCAGTAGTATGTCAGACTCCTACAATGAGCAGTTCTTC. Protein sequence: CASSMSDSYNEQFF.

The genes are TRBV11-1 and TRBJ2-7, with D perhaps matching TRBD2 (5 bases). The CDR3 extends over 16 amino acids. The V gene lost 2 bases and the J gene lost 2 bases, with 16 bases spanning the gap. The V gene's germline CDR1 is SGHAT and CDR2 FQDESV (reference sequence). The CDR3 region is CASSLTRAGRPYEQYF. For the CDR3, the DNA is TGTGCCAGCAGCTTAACTCGGGCGGGCCGGCCCTACGAGCAGTACTTC.

The V gene is TRBV19, the J gene TRBJ1-5; maybe TRBD1 (6 bases). The CDR3 extends over 15 amino acids. Looked up from germline, CDR1 is LNHDA and CDR2 is SQIVND (reference sequence). V lost 6 bases and J 2 bases, leaving 14 bases between the germline ends. The chain's CDR3 is CASSGGGWGNQPQHF. CDR3 sequence (DNA): TGTGCCAGTAGCGGGGGGGGCTGGGGCAATCAGCCCCAGCATTTT.

The V gene is TRBV7-9, the J gene TRBJ2-3, with 9 bases fitting TRBD1. The CDR3 has 17 amino acids. Germline assignment: CDR1 SEHNR and CDR2 FQNEAQ (reference sequence). V shed 5 bases, J shed 5 bases, and the junction held 14 bases outside the gene matches. This CDR3 reads CASSPSWDRVPGDTQYF. The CDR3 nucleotides read TGTGCCAGCAGCCCTTCCTGGGACAGGGTTCCGGGAGATACGCAGTATTTT.

V gene TRBV19 combines with J gene TRBJ1-5; 7 bases fit TRBD1. The CDR3 has 15 amino acids. The ends lost 7 bases at V and 3 bases at J; junction bases unmatched: 9. CDR1 LNHDA and CDR2 SQIVND come from the germline V gene (reference sequence). The CDR3, as DNA: TGTGCCAGTACCGCGGAGGGGGCCCCCAATCAGCCCCAGCATTTT. Encoded protein: CASTAEGAPNQPQHF.

This clone has only one observation. The chain carries TRBV6-1 and TRBJ2-7, with D maybe TRBD2 (6 bases). Germline assignment: CDR1 MNHNS and CDR2 SASEGT. Trimming shortened V by 8 bases and J by 7 bases, and 12 bases separated the two germline ends. This CDR3 region has 11 residues. The CDR3 DNA reads as TGTGCCAGCCGAAAACGGGGGGAGCAGTACTTC. It is translated as CASRKRGEQYF.

The rearrangement uses TRBV2 and TRBJ2-3; possible D gene TRBD2, 5 bases. The CDR3 is 14 residues long. V was cut by 7 bases and J by 0 bases, with 11 bases left in between. Germline V CDR1 and CDR2: SNHLY, FYNNEI. CDR3 region: CASNSRDSTDTQYF. DNA of the CDR3: TGTGCCAGCAACTCCCGGGATAGCACAGATACGCAGTATTTT.

In its sample, this clone was seen once. J is TRBJ2-2 and V is TRBV9; D not resolved. V shed 3 bases and J shed 7 bases, with 7 bases lying between them. From germline, CDR1 is SGDLS and CDR2 YYNGEE. This CDR3 is built from 12 residues. CDR3 sequence reads: CASSGIGGELFF. The CDR3 bases are TGTGCCAGCAGCGGTATCGGCGGGGAGCTGTTTTTT.

This chain links TRBV4-2 with TRBJ2-1, with a tentative D call TRBD2 (6 bases). V lost 0 bases, J lost 6 bases, and 18 bases lay in between. The germline V gene has CDR1 LGHNA and CDR2 YNFKEQ. This CDR3 is 17 amino acids long. The CDR3 is CASSQDGALAGFNEQFF. CDR3 nucleotide sequence: TGTGCCAGCAGCCAAGATGGAGCACTAGCCGGTTTCAATGAGCAGTTCTTC.

The chain joins TRBV4-1 to TRBJ1-4; D remains unclear. Germline values: CDR1 MGHRA, CDR2 YSYEKL. Trimming took 1 base from V and 4 from J, leaving 10 bases between them. The CDR3 runs 15 residues. CDR3 DNA: TGCGCCAGCAGCCAAGCACCCGGTTATAATGAAAAACTGTTTTTT. It codes for CASSQAPGYNEKLFF.

This rearrangement joins TRBV30 to TRBJ1-6; D might be TRBD1 (6 bases). In germline, CDR1 is GTSNPN, CDR2 SVGIG (reference sequence). There are 14 residues in the CDR3. V was cut by 4 bases and J by 10 bases, with 17 bases left in between. The CDR3 DNA sequence: TGTGCCTGGACCCAGGGGATGGTTAGGTCACCCCTCCACTTT. Protein: CAWTQGMVRSPLHF.

This clone occurred once. The J gene is TRBJ2-1, the V gene TRBV27; TRBD2 aligns across 7 bases. Trimming at V came to 2 bases and at J to 3 bases, leaving 4 bases not matched to a gene. The CDR3 loop spans 15 amino acids. Germline V gene sequence: CDR1 MNHEY, CDR2 SMNVEV (reference sequence). CDR3 nucleotides: TGTGCCAGCAGTTTAGTAGCTAGCGGCTACAATGAGCAGTTCTTC. It encodes CASSLVASGYNEQFF.

V is TRBV27 and J is TRBJ1-2; D gene ambiguous. The CDR3 is 13 amino acids. Trimming took 2 bases from V and 5 from J, leaving 9 bases between them. CDR1 is MNHEY and CDR2 is SMNVEV in the germline V gene (reference sequence). The CDR3 DNA follows: TGTGCCAGCAGTTTACGCCGAGAGTATGGCTACACCTTC. Translated: CASSLRREYGYTF.

The rearrangement links TRBV15 to TRBJ1-1; no firm D call. Germline V gene data show CDR1 as LNHNV and CDR2 as YYDKDF (reference sequence). V lost 0 bases and J lost 4, with 12 bases in between. The CDR3 covers 15 residues. The CDR3 loop reads CATSREGGYSTEAFF. The CDR3 DNA is TGTGCCACCAGCAGAGAGGGAGGGTATAGCACTGAAGCTTTCTTT.

The chain employs TRBV12-5 and TRBJ1-4; 8 nucleotides line up with TRBD1. The CDR3 has 20 amino acids. The V and J ends lost 0 bases and 3 bases, in that order; junction bases with no gene match: 15. Germline CDR1 reads LGHNT; CDR2 reads FRNRAP. The CDR3 sequence is CASGLVLMTGVRIANEKLFF. For the CDR3, the DNA is TGTGCTAGTGGTTTGGTACTGATGACAGGGGTACGAATAGCTAATGAAAAACTGTTTTTT.

V is TRBV4-1 and J is TRBJ2-7; D is ambiguous. Trimming shortened V by 1 base and J by 0 bases, and 7 bases separated the two germline ends. The CDR3 consists of 14 residues. Germline-derived CDR1 and CDR2 are MGHRA and YSYEKL. For the CDR3, the DNA is TGCGCCAGCAGCCAAGGTCAGTCCTCCTACGAGCAGTACTTC. It translates to CASSQGQSSYEQYF.

The J gene is TRBJ2-7, the V gene TRBV7-9; TRBD2 aligns across 9 bases. This CDR3 contains 16 residues. The V gene's germline CDR1 is SEHNR and CDR2 FQNEAQ (reference sequence). The V gene end was trimmed by 1 base and the J gene end by 2 bases; junction bases not matched to a gene: 6. The CDR3, as DNA: TGTGCCAGCAGCTTAGTTAGCGGGAGATTCGCCTACGAGCAGTACTTC. Protein sequence: CASSLVSGRFAYEQYF.

The J gene is TRBJ1-2, the V gene TRBV11-2; maybe TRBD1 (6 bases). Deletions cut 6 bases from V and 2 bases from J, with 10 bases between. This CDR3 is 13 amino acids long. Germline loops: CDR1 SGHAT, CDR2 FQNNGV. In nucleotides, the CDR3 is TGTGCCAGCAGTACGCAGGGGAACTATGGCTACACCTTC. It specifies CASSTQGNYGYTF.

The CDR3 reads CASSVSTSGVEQFF. CDR3 coding DNA: TGTGCCAGCAGCGTATCGACTAGCGGGGTAGAGCAGTTCTTC. This chain joins TRBV9 and TRBJ2-1; 11 bases line up with TRBD2. Germline values: CDR1 SGDLS, CDR2 YYNGEE. V lost 1 base, J lost 10 bases, and 4 bases stayed unmatched. There are 14 residues in the CDR3. The whole variable domain, filled in from reference TRBV9 and TRBJ2-1, reads DSGVTQTPKHLITATGQRVTLRCSPRSGDLSVYWYQQSLDQGLQFLIQYYNGEERAKGNILERFSAQQFPDLHSELNLSSLELGDSALYFCASSVSTSGVEQFFGPGTRLTVL.

This clone was seen only once. The chain uses TRBV14 and TRBJ2-7, with 11 bases matching TRBD2. CDR1 is SGHDN, CDR2 FVKESK, per germline. J lost 4 bases, V lost 0 bases, and 5 bases had no gene match. The CDR3 spans 16 residues. CDR3 sequence: CASSQDTSGRRYEQYF. For the CDR3, the DNA is TGTGCCAGCAGCCAAGATACTAGCGGGAGAAGGTACGAGCAGTACTTC.

This clone was found once. This chain links TRBV15 with TRBJ2-7, with a weak D call TRBD2 (6 bases). The CDR3 spans 13 residues. V was trimmed by 2 bases and J by 3 bases, leaving 8 bases between them. CDR1 is LNHNV, CDR2 YYDKDF, per germline (reference sequence). The CDR3 DNA is TGTGCCACCAGCAGACGGGAGTACTACGAGCAGTACTTC. It is translated as CATSRREYYEQYF.

This chain joins TRBV4-2 and TRBJ2-3; 14 nucleotides match TRBD2. The CDR3 is 21 amino acids. The V and J ends lost 0 bases and 3 bases, in that order; junction bases with no gene match: 14. Germline assignment: CDR1 LGHNA and CDR2 YNFKEQ. CDR3 protein: CASSQEKYGLAGGKGTDTQYF. For the CDR3, the DNA is TGTGCCAGCAGCCAAGAAAAGTACGGACTAGCGGGAGGAAAGGGAACAGATACGCAGTATTTT.

The chain recombines TRBV5-1 with TRBJ2-5; 8 bases match TRBD1. J was trimmed by 4 bases and V by 7 bases; bases with no gene match: 9. The CDR3 is made up of 14 amino acids. The germline V gene encodes CDR1 SGHRS and CDR2 YFSETQ. CDR3 bases: TGCGCCAGCGAAGGGCAGGGGGCTCGAGAGACCCAGTACTTC. Translating it yields CASEGQGARETQYF. The variable domain in full, with the rest retrieved from reference TRBV5-1 and TRBJ2-5, is KAGVTQTPRYLIKTRGQQVTLSCSPISGHRSVSWYQQTPGQGLQFLFEYFSETQRNKGNFPGRFSGRQFSNSRSEMNVSTLELGDSALYLCASEGQGARETQYFGPGTRLLVL.